Listed below are T cell receptor beta chains from one sample, sequenced in a study of vaccination effects on CD4 cells after COVID-19. Sequencing used immunoSEQ multiplex PCR; TCRdb keeps in-frame clones, though not all of them. The sample lists 40,000 or so clones, roughly 79% occurring once. These receptors have no known antigen. The material sequenced was CD4+ T cells from PBMCs cultured without peptide, taken before COVID-19 vaccination. The receptors shown here come from a human donor who received a COVID-19 vaccine. Both conserved end residues are part of each CDR3. A D gene is named only where the DNA matches it firmly. Some rows have no size entry. The others give once, few or many, or a class for an expanded clone.

V gene	D gene	clone size	J gene	CDR3 length	CDR3 DNA	CDR3 protein
TRBV5-4	TRBD2	NA	TRBJ2-2	16	TGTGCCAGCAGCTTGTCAGCGGGGGCCTCCACCGGGGAGCTGTTTTTT	CASSLSAGASTGELFF
TRBV11-2	NA	NA	TRBJ2-3	18	TGTGCCAGCAGCTTAGGGCTCGTCAGCACCTCTAGCACAGATACGCAGTATTTT	CASSLGLVSTSSTDTQYF
TRBV28	NA	NA	TRBJ1-5	12	TGTGCCACCATTGCAGGGCGCCAGCCCCAGCATTTT	CATIAGRQPQHF
TRBV18	TRBD1	NA	TRBJ1-4	15	TGTGCCAGCTCACCATACGGACAGGGGGGAGAAAAACTGTTTTTT	CASSPYGQGGEKLFF
TRBV2	NA	NA	TRBJ1-5	14	TGTGCCAGCAGTGGGGGTCTGAGCAATCAGCCCCAGCATTTT	CASSGGLSNQPQHF
TRBV27	NA	NA	TRBJ1-6	13	TGTGCCAGCAGGCAGAATATTAATTCACCCCTCCACTTT	CASRQNINSPLHF
TRBV18	NA	NA	TRBJ2-7	11	TGTGCCAGCTCACTAGACTACGAGCAGTACTTC	CASSLDYEQYF
TRBV7-2	TRBD1	NA	TRBJ1-5	14	TGTGCCAGCAGCTCGGACAGGAGCAATCAGCCCCAGCATTTT	CASSSDRSNQPQHF
TRBV3-1/TRBV3-2	NA	NA	TRBJ2-1	15	TGTGCCAGCAGCCAAACCGGGACCAATCACAATGAGCAGTTCTTC	CASSQTGTNHNEQFF
TRBV28	NA	NA	TRBJ2-6	13	TGTGCCAGCAGCACGGCTGGGGCCAACGTCCTGACTTTC	CASSTAGANVLTF
TRBV3-1/TRBV3-2	TRBD2	few	TRBJ2-1	14	TGTGCCAGCACCCGACTAGCGGGAGGGGGTGAGCAGTTCTTC	CASTRLAGGGEQFF
TRBV6-5	NA	NA	TRBJ1-5	11	TGTGCCAGCAGTACGCGGGACACACAGCATTTT	CASSTRDTQHF
TRBV18	NA	NA	TRBJ2-4	16	TGTGCCAGCTCGTGGAGTTTGGGGCTGGGGGAAAACATTCAGTACTTC	CASSWSLGLGENIQYF
TRBV4-3	NA	NA	TRBJ2-7	14	TGCGCCAGCAGCCAAGGACCTGACAATTACGAGCAGTACTTC	CASSQGPDNYEQYF
TRBV27	NA	NA	TRBJ1-4	16	TGTGCCAGCAGTTTAGACTTTAGGGCGCGGGGTGAAAAACTGTTTTTT	CASSLDFRARGEKLFF
TRBV2	NA	NA	TRBJ1-2	12	TGTGCCAGCAGTGTTCGAGGGGACGGCTACACCTTC	CASSVRGDGYTF
TRBV11-1	NA	few	TRBJ1-3	15	TGTGCCAGCGGTTGGACATCCTTCTCTGGAAACACCATATATTTT	CASGWTSFSGNTIYF
TRBV7-2	NA	NA	TRBJ2-5	17	TGTGCCAGCAGCTCCCGACAGGACCGGGGGGCCCAAGAGACCCAGTACTTC	CASSSRQDRGAQETQYF
TRBV6-5	TRBD1	NA	TRBJ2-7	14	TGTGCCAGCAGAGAGGTGACAGGGGGGAAAGAGCAGTACTTC	CASREVTGGKEQYF
TRBV21-1	NA	NA	TRBJ2-3	16	TGTGCCAGCAGGCCCAGGGACTCCCCGCCCACAGATACGCAGTATTTT	CASRPRDSPPTDTQYF